This T cell receptor beta chain was captured in a study of CD8 T cells in Susac syndrome. Random hexamers primed reverse transcription of about 0.45 to 1 ug RNA. TCRdb called the immunoSEQ multiplex PCR reads again in MiXCR, with one record for every CDR3 protein. The table includes fewer than 250,000 distinct CDR3 sequences, around nine tenths detected once. The CD8+ and CD4+ T cells were isolated magnetically using a negative isolation approach, whereas the TEMRA cells were enriched by FACS. The germline gives CDR1 LGHDT, CDR2 YNNKEL (reference sequence). This CDR3 is built from 18 residues. Trimming at V came to 5 bases and at J to 1 base, leaving 10 bases not matched to a gene.

Source material: CD8+ T cells from PBMCs. The origin of this receptor is a human donor with multiple sclerosis. The gene calls are TRBV3-1 and TRBJ2-3, with 12 bases identical to TRBD2. CDR3: CASSAWASSGGGTDTQYF. CDR3 bases: TGTGCCAGCAGCGCCTGGGCCTCTAGCGGGGGGGGCACAGATACGCAGTATTTT.